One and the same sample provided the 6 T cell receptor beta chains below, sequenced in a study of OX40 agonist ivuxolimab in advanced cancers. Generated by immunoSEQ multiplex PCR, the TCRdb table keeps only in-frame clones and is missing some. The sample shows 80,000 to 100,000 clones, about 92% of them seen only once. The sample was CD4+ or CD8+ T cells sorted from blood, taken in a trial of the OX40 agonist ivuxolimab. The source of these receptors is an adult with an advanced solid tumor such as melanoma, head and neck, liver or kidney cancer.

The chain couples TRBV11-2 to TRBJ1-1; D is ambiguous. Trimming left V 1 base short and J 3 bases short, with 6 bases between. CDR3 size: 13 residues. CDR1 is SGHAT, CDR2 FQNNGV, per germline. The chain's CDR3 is CASSLGPYTEAFF. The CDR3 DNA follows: TGTGCCAGCAGCTTAGGTCCCTACACTGAAGCTTTCTTT.

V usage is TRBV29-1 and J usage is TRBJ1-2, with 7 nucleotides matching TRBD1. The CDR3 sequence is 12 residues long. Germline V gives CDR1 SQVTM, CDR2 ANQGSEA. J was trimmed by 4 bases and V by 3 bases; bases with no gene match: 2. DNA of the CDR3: TGCAGCGTTGAGGGACAGAGCTATGGCTACACCTTC. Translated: CSVEGQSYGYTF.

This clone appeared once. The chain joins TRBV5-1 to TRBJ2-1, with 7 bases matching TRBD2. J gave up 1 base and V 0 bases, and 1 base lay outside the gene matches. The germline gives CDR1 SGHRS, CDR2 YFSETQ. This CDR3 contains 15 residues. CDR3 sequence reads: CASSLVGGSYNEQFF. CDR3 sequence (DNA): TGCGCCAGCAGCTTGGTGGGGGGGTCCTACAATGAGCAGTTCTTC.

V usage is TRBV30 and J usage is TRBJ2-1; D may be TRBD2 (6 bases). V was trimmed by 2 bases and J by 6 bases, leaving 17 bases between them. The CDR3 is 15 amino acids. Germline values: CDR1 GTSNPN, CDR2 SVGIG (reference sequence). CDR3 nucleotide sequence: TGTGCCTGGAGTATGGGGGGAAAAAACGGCAATGAGCAGTTCTTC. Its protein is CAWSMGGKNGNEQFF.

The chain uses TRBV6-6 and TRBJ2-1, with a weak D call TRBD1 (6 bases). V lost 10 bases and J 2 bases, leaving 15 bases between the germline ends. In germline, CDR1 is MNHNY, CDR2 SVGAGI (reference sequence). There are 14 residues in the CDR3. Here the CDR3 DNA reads TGTGCCACCGGCCGGGGACAAGCCTACAATGAGCAGTTCTTC. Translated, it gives CATGRGQAYNEQFF.

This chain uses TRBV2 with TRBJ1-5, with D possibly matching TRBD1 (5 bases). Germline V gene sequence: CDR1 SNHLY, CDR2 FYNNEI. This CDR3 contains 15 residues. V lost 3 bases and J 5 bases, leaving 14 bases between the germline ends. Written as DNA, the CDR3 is TGTGCCAGCAGTGACAGGGTATCGAGGGATCAGCCCCAGCATTTT. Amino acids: CASSDRVSRDQPQHF.